The source of this TCR beta chain is a study of cytomegalovirus exposure and HLA in healthy donors (TCRdb year 2017). Regarding the complete study: An earlier analysis of fewer than 750 of the donors reported approximately 280 Gb of sequence data and 117 million unique TCR beta sequences obtained from some 200 million T cells. An early release that covered more than 550 HLA-typed donors contained about 290 gigabases of sequencing data and tens of millions of unique TCR sequences. Among the roughly 400 genotyped donors, around 81% belonged to the genetic ancestry cluster associated with self-reported Caucasian donors. The study aimed to test whether cataloging public T cell receptors could reveal signatures of past pathogen exposure. Using immunosequencing, the study profiled T cell repertoires from about 610 subjects and related those repertoires to cytomegalovirus serostatus. A separate validation cohort of roughly 110 different subjects was used in addition to the 666-subject first cohort. The study combined high-throughput TCR immunosequencing, statistical association of individual TCRs with disease status, and machine learning to predict cytomegalovirus infection status. A later analysis re-examined previously published TCR beta repertoires from 610 or so donors and added high-resolution HLA genotyping to investigate patterns of TCR occurrence. Rather than drawing on any new phenotypic data, the later analysis identified candidate immune exposures from TCR beta sequences and the way those sequences occurred across donors. An earlier analysis of 587 of the donors used high-throughput TCR beta sequencing to judge whether each TCR beta V gene segment behaved as functional or pseudogenic. Alongside the repertoire data, information on donor age, sex, ethnicity and CMV serostatus was compiled. A later genetic analysis took genome-wide SNP genotypes for about 55% of the roughly 670 donors and used that subset as a discovery cohort. Every repertoire in the discovery cohort had been generated on one and the same sequencing platform. Class I and class II HLA loci were covered by the typing at four-digit resolution. The number of donors typed differed by locus, with about 629-630 for A, B, C, DRB1 and DQB1, around 520 for DQA1, under 610 for DPA1, and around 450 for DPB1. About five DR-DQ haplotypes were treated as single units for association and clustering because of strong linkage in the cohort. Among around 400 genotyped donors of the cohort, an average of about 240,000 unique TCR beta nucleotide sequences were sequenced per donor, roughly 18% of them non-productive. The paper as a whole reports these results and caveats: In a later analysis, most CMV-associated TCR beta chains were found to appear HLA-restricted, with HLA associations seemingly driven largely by CMV exposure. The earlier analysis of 450 to 700 of the donors excluded some 15 rarely observed V segments, including chromosome 9 orphons, because counts were too low. A later genetic analysis associated a missense DCLRE1C variant with V-gene and J-gene trimming of TCR beta chains, and an independent cohort replicated the association. A later analysis found that TCR association rates varied across HLA loci, with DRB1 alleles showing the most associated TCRs and HLA-C alleles the fewest. A cluster of highly shared sequence variants was judged likely to represent a technical artifact of the sequencing pipeline. Specific HLA alleles were associated with 15,000 to 20,000 TCR beta sequences at a false discovery rate of 0.05 in a later analysis. CMV serostatus was the only immune exposure information available for the cohort. It was suggested by the authors that the approach could potentially be generalized to other disease states and immunological phenotypes. Only TCR beta chains were sequenced in this cohort, and the absence of alpha or paired-chain data limited detectable features. An earlier analysis of around 600 of the donors showed that most TCR beta V segments appeared in productive rearrangements either about 90% or about 30% of the time, which broadly matched IMGT annotations. A further reported finding was that TCR beta sequences accurately predicted the HLA-A and HLA-B alleles for most subjects in the first cohort. In a later analysis, several top co-occurrence clusters were reported to appear linked to parvovirus B19, influenza, CMV and Epstein-Barr virus. Assigning TCR associations to individual alleles was difficult when HLA alleles, especially DR and DQ, strongly co-occurred. A few of the identified cytomegalovirus-associated TCR beta chains were confirmed in vitro to be specific for cytomegalovirus antigens. The study listed around 160 TCR beta chains as associated with cytomegalovirus. Compared with the roughly 600-donor mean, donors in an Asian-associated ancestry cluster had fewer N-insertions in productive TCRs, according to a later genetic analysis. Presence/absence analyses assumed roughly uniform sequencing depth across donors, an assumption that may not hold. HLA typing was unavailable for some donors at each locus, so association tests used only the typed subset. Linkage disequilibrium might explain the correlated functional status among segregating V segments, but an unknown experimental factor could not be ruled out. In a later analysis, HLA-associated TCR beta chains were found to be more clonally expanded and to have lower generation probabilities than equally common non-associated chains. Cytomegalovirus status was reported to be diagnosed by the classifier with high specificity and sensitivity in both the original and validation cohorts. Across donors, most TCR sequences were observed very rarely, whereas some public TCRs were present in many individuals. The 87-base-pair reads could not distinguish some IMGT-functional V segments, including TRBV6-2 and TRBV6-3, so those segments were excluded.

Note on this clone: What this receptor recognizes is not known. Per-base qualities were not stored, and no clone one base away is much larger.

Library preparation used the immunoSEQ multiplex PCR assay. The multiplex PCR relied on a mix of 60 forward primers for TCR Vbeta segments and 13 reverse primers for TCR Jbeta segments. Amplification of the CDR3 region of rearranged TCR beta genes was performed with a multiplex PCR assay on genomic DNA. The amplified TCR beta libraries were sequenced on the Illumina HiSeq System as 87-base-pair reads. On the study's bioinformatics: A later analysis tallied around 87 million unique TCR beta chains across the approximately 670 repertoires, and about 10 million of those chains were shared by two or more donors. A nearest-neighbor algorithm error-corrected the raw reads and collapsed the reads into unique sequences, merging closely related sequences to remove PCR and sequencing errors. To assign V, D and J gene segments, CDR3 sequences were aligned to IMGT reference sequences. For a sequence to be retained, a match of at least six nucleotides to both a V gene segment and a J gene segment was required. A rearrangement was called productive if the CDR3 had no stop codons and remained in frame with V and J, and every other rearrangement was called non-productive. Following IMGT convention, CDR3 was defined as the stretch from the second conserved V-encoded cysteine up to the conserved J-encoded phenylalanine. Sequences without an unambiguous match to a single V gene segment were excluded from the earlier analysis of 450 to 750 of the donors. An earlier analysis of some 500 of the donors classified V segments as functional when productive rearrangements were above 56.7% and as segregating when the standard deviation between donors was above 5%. A statistical classification framework was built for diagnosing cytomegalovirus status from the catalog of TCR beta chain sequences. A later analysis assigned V and J genes by comparing TCR nucleotide sequences with IMGT/GENE-DB human TR gene sequences. In a later analysis, CDR3 sequences and most-parsimonious VDJ recombination scenarios were assigned using the TCRdist pipeline. A later analysis defined each TCR beta chain by its CDR3 amino acid sequence plus V-gene family, and excluded reads lacking a unique V-gene family. To address suspected cross-contamination and a sequencing artifact, a later analysis removed over 500 highly shared, low-generation-probability nucleotide sequences. A later analysis calculated a clonal expansion index for each public chain from normalized within-repertoire ranks of inferred template counts. Generation probabilities in a later analysis came from a VDJ recombination model fitted to out-of-frame rearrangements, and those results were checked against IGoR. A later analysis scored TCR-TCR, TCR-HLA and TCR-CMV co-occurrence with hypergeometric tests, applying a repertoire-size bias correction to TCR pairs. In a later analysis, false discovery rates were estimated by permuting HLA or CMV assignments 20 times. A later analysis grouped co-occurring TCRs with DBSCAN, adding TCRdist sequence similarity when clustering within HLA-allele-positive subsets. Co-occurrence clustering excluded repertoires with fewer than 30,000 or more than 120,000 public chains, plus five with anomalous nucleotide sharing. What TCRdb holds here is the immuneACCESS table cut down to in-frame rearrangements. Part of the clones is not present; checked against another copy, under half of the missing clones reflect an unresolved V gene, and the others are unexplained. The V and J calls and clone size come from that table; D and trimming were worked out from the DNA. The sample yields under 150,000 clones; about 78% were counted once. Clones ranked in the top ten supply about 3% of the sample.

The CDR3 starts with the cysteine, ends with the phenylalanine, and has 15 residues. CDR3 DNA is the only sequence kept; it has 45 bases, read in frame from the first base. CDR1 and CDR2, per the germline V gene, are MDHEN and SYDVKM. V and J are trimmed by 3 bases and 9 bases, and the gene matches miss 10 bases of the junction. The cohort consisted of 600 or so healthy bone marrow donors. At the time of sampling, all cohort members were nominally healthy, though unrecorded immune exposures were likely present. CMV serostatus was recorded as positive for about 300 and negative for about 50% of the roughly 700 cohort members, whereas no CMV serostatus was recorded for the donor in question. Each donor provided a peripheral blood sample, and peripheral blood mononuclear cells were used for TCR beta sequencing. The Qiagen DNeasy Blood Extraction Kit was used to extract genomic DNA from the blood cell samples.

The sequenced material came from PBMCs. The clonotype comes from a human donor in good health. In this chain, TRBV28 is recombined with TRBJ2-1; 8 bases in the junction line up with TRBD2. The CDR3 amino acid sequence is: CASSFLREGPREQFF. The bases read TGTGCCAGCAGTTTCCTCCGGGAGGGCCCCCGTGAGCAGTTCTTC.